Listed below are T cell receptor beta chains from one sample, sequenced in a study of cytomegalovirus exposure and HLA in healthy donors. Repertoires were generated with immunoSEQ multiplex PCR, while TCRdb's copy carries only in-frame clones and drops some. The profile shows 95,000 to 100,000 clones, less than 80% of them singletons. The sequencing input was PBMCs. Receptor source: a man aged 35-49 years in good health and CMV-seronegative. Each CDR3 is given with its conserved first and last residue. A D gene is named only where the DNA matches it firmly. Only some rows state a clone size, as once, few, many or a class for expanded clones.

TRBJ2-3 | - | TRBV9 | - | TGTGCCAGCAGCCTCTCACGCCAGCATCCTAGGGATACGCAGTATTTT | CASSLSRQHPRDTQYF
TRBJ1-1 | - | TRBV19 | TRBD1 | TGTGCCAGTCACCAGGGGGCTTGGACTGAAGCTTTCTTT | CASHQGAWTEAFF
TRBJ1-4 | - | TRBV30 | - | TGTGCCTGGAGTCCCCGGGGAGGGGTAAGGGAAAAACTGTTTTTT | CAWSPRGGVREKLFF
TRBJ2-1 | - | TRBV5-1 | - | TGCGCCAGCAGCTTGGGGGGCGCGCAATACAATGAGCAGTTCTTC | CASSLGGAQYNEQFF
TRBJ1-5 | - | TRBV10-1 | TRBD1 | TGCGCCAGCAGTACCGGGACAGGTAATCAGCCCCAGCATTTT | CASSTGTGNQPQHF
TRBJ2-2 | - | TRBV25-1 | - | TGTGCCAGCGGGACAAGGGGACAGAACACCGGGGAGCTGTTTTTT | CASGTRGQNTGELFF
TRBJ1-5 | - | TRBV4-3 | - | TGCGCCAGCAGCCAAGACAGGTATAGCAATCAGCCCCAGCATTTT | CASSQDRYSNQPQHF
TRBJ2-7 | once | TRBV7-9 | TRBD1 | TGTTCCAGCAGCTCCACAGGGGGCGTTGACGAGCAGTACTTC | CSSSSTGGVDEQYF
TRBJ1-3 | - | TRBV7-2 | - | TGTGCCAGCAGTCCTTTGGCCTCTGGAAACACCATATATTTT | CASSPLASGNTIYF
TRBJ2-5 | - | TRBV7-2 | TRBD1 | TGTGCCAGCAGCTGGGACAGGGGGCAACAGACCCAGTACTTC | CASSWDRGQQTQYF
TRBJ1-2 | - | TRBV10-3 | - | TGTGCCATCAGTGAGTCGACAGGAAACTATGGCTACACCTTC | CAISESTGNYGYTF
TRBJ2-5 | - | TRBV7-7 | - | TGTGCTAGCAGTCCTCAGGGGGGCCAAGAGACCCAGTACTTC | CASSPQGGQETQYF
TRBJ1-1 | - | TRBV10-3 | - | TGTGCCATCAGTGAGATCCCCGGGAGGAACACTGAAGCTTTCTTT | CAISEIPGRNTEAFF
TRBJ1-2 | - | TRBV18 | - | TGTGCCAGCTCACCGGGTCAGGCCGCGGGGGGCTACACCTTC | CASSPGQAAGGYTF
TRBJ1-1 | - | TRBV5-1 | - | TGCGCCAGCAGTCTGGTTCAGGGCAGAAACACTGAAGCTTTCTTT | CASSLVQGRNTEAFF
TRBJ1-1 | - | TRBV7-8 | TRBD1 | TGTGCCAGCAGCCGGGACAGGGGGCCCACTGAAGCTTTCTTT | CASSRDRGPTEAFF
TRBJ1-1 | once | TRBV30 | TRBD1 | TGTGCCTGGAGGACCGGGACAGGGGGCCCATCGGCTTTCTTT | CAWRTGTGGPSAFF
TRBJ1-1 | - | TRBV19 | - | TGTGCCAGTAGTATCCCTCCAGGGGTGAACACTGAAGCTTTCTTT | CASSIPPGVNTEAFF
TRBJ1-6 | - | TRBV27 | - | TGTGCCAGCAGTCTCTCCTATAATTCACCCCTCCACTTT | CASSLSYNSPLHF
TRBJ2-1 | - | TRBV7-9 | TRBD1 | TGTGCCAGCAGCCAAAGGACAGGGGGCAGGAATGAGCAGTTCTTC | CASSQRTGGRNEQFF
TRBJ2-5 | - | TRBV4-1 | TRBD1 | TGCGCCAGCAGCCATGACAGGGGGCGAGAGACCCAGTACTTC | CASSHDRGRETQYF
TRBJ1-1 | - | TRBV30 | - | TGTGCCTGGAGCCCGGTGAACACTGAAGCTTTCTTT | CAWSPVNTEAFF
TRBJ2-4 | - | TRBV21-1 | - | TGTGCCAGCAGCAAAGAGAGGACAGAAGTTTCCAAAAACATTCAGTACTTC | CASSKERTEVSKNIQYF
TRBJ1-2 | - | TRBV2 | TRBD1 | TGTGCCAGCAGTGAAAATGACAGGGTGGGGGGCTACACCTTC | CASSENDRVGGYTF
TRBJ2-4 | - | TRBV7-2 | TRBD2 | TGTGCCAGCAGCTTAGGGGTTAGCGGGGGGGCCGGAAACATTCAGTACTTC | CASSLGVSGGAGNIQYF
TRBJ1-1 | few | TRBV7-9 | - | TGTTCCAGCAGCCTAGGCCAGGAGGGCACTGAAGCTTTCTTT | CSSSLGQEGTEAFF
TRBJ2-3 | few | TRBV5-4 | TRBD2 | TGTGCCAGCAATGGCGGGGGGATATCCACAGATACGCAGTATTTT | CASNGGGISTDTQYF
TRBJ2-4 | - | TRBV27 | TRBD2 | TGTGCCAGCAGTTTCCAACCGGGAGGGGGAAACATTCAGTACTTC | CASSFQPGGGNIQYF
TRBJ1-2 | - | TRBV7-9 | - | TGTTCCAGCAGCTTGGGGTGGTCAGGAACCTCTTCAGGGGGCTACACCTTC | CSSSLGWSGTSSGGYTF
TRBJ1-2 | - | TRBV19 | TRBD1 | TGTGCCAGTAGTATAGAACGACAGGGGAATGGCTACACCTTC | CASSIERQGNGYTF
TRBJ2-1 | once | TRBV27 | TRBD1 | TGTGCCAGCAGCCCAGGGGGCAACAATGAGCAGTTCTTC | CASSPGGNNEQFF
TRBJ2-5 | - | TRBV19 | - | TGTGCCAGTAGTGGATCCGGGACACTGCAGGAGACCCAGTACTTC | CASSGSGTLQETQYF
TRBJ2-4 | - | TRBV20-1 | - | TGCAGTGCCACAACAGGGTACATTCAGTACTTC | CSATTGYIQYF
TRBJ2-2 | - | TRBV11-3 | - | TGTGCCAGCAGCGCTAGAACAGGGTGGAACACCGGGGAGCTGTTTTTT | CASSARTGWNTGELFF
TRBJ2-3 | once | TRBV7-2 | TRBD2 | TGTGCCAGCAGCTCGGGACTACGCGATACGCAGTATTTT | CASSSGLRDTQYF
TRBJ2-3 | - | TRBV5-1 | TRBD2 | TGCGCCAGCAGCTTGGCGGGACTAGCCACAGATACGCAGTATTTT | CASSLAGLATDTQYF
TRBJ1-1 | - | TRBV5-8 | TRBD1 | TGTGCCAGCAGCCTGGGACAGGGGAGGACCACTGAAGCTTTCTTT | CASSLGQGRTTEAFF
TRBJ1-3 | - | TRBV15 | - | TGTGCCACCAGCACTCGGATCCGGGACACCATATATTTT | CATSTRIRDTIYF
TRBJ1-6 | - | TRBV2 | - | TGTGCCAGCCGAGGACAGAATAGGAATTCACCCCTCCACTTT | CASRGQNRNSPLHF
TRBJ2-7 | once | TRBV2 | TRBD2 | TGTGCCAGCACCCCGGGGGGGGCGCCCTACGAGCAGTACTTC | CASTPGGAPYEQYF